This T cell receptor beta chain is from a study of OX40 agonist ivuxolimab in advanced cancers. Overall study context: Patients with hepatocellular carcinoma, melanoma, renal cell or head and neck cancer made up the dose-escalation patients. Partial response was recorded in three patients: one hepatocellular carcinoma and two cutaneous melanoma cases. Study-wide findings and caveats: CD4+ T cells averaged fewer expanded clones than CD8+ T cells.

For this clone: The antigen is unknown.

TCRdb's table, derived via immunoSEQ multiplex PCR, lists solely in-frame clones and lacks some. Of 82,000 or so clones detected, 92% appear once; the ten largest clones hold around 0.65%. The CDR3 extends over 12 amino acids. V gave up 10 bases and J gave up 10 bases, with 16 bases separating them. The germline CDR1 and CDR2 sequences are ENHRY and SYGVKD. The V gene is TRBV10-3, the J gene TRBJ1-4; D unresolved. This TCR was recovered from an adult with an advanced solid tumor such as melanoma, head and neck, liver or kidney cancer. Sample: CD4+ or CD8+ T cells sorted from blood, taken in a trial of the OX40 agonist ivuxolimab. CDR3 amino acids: CATSGGDRKLFF. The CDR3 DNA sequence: TGTGCCACCAGCGGCGGTGACCGAAAACTGTTTTTT.